A selection of T cell receptor beta chains follows, all from one sample in a study of T cells in Graves' hyperthyroidism and ophthalmopathy. TCRdb used MiXCR to reprocess the multiplex PCR reads, holding one entry per CDR3 protein. Altogether around 190,000 distinct CDR3 sequences are present, about a sixth being singletons, with the ten largest covering 25% to 30%. The source material was blood. The receptor set was obtained from a woman aged 45-60 years with Graves' hyperthyroidism. Both conserved end residues are part of each CDR3. D genes are given only for firm matches. Where a row states a size, it is once, few, many or the class of an expanded clone; other rows omit it.

d_call cdr3_length clone_size j_call v_call cdr3_aa cdr3_nt
. 14 many TRBJ1-6 TRBV20-1 CSARRTADNSPLHF TGCAGTGCTCGCCGGACAGCGGATAATTCACCCCTCCACTTT
. 13 many TRBJ1-2 TRBV28 CASSLIANYGYTF TGTGCCAGCAGTTTAATAGCTAACTATGGCTACACCTTC
TRBD1 16 . TRBJ2-3 TRBV2 CASSLSYRDSGDTQYF TGTGCCAGCAGTTTATCCTACCGGGACAGCGGTGATACGCAGTATTTT
. 14 many TRBJ1-4 TRBV6-6 CASSYSEDGEKLFF TGTGCCAGCAGTTACTCGGAGGACGGTGAAAAACTGTTTTTT
. 15 once TRBJ2-3 TRBV18 CASSQRPNGKDTQYF TGTGCCAGCTCACAACGCCCTAACGGGAAAGATACGCAGTATTTT
. 13 many TRBJ1-1 TRBV19 CASSIVGPTEAFF TGTGCCAGTAGTATTGTGGGCCCCACTGAAGCTTTCTTT
TRBD1 13 many TRBJ1-2 TRBV13 CASSLGTGNGYTF TGTGCCAGCAGCTTAGGGACAGGGAATGGCTACACCTTC
. 15 many TRBJ1-1 TRBV28 CASTSRRGASTEAFF TGTGCCAGCACCAGCAGAAGGGGGGCGAGCACTGAAGCTTTCTTT
. 15 many TRBJ1-5 TRBV7-8 CASSQGDIGNQPQHF TGTGCCAGCAGCCAAGGGGACATTGGCAATCAGCCCCAGCATTTT
. 12 . TRBJ2-7 TRBV24-1 CATSYGGYEQYF TGTGCCACCAGTTACGGGGGATACGAGCAGTACTTC
. 15 few TRBJ1-6 TRBV25-1 CASSEQAGVNSPLHF TGTGCCAGCAGTGAACAAGCAGGGGTTAATTCACCCCTCCACTTT
TRBD2 15 . TRBJ2-1 TRBV15 CATSWGLAGYNEQFF TGTGCCACCAGCTGGGGACTAGCGGGCTACAATGAGCAGTTCTTC
TRBD1 15 many TRBJ2-3 TRBV6-5 CASSYRDRETDTQYF TGTGCCAGCAGTTACCGTGACAGGGAGACAGATACGCAGTATTTT
. 17 . TRBJ1-2 TRBV28 CASSSTYRATGSYGYTF TGTGCCAGCAGCTCTACTTACAGGGCTACGGGATCCTATGGCTACACCTTC
. 15 few TRBJ1-2 TRBV25-1 CASRDPRKRNYGYTF TGTGCCAGCAGAGATCCTCGGAAACGGAACTATGGCTACACCTTC
TRBD1 13 many TRBJ2-1 TRBV27 CASRIQGAGEQFF TGTGCCAGCAGAATACAGGGGGCTGGCGAGCAGTTCTTC
TRBD1 15 many TRBJ1-1 TRBV5-1 CASSDDRGRRTEAFF TGCGCCAGCAGCGACGACAGGGGGCGGAGGACTGAAGCTTTCTTT
. 14 many TRBJ2-1 TRBV9 CASSHRRDYNEQFF TGTGCCAGCAGCCATCGCCGGGACTACAATGAGCAGTTCTTC
TRBD2 16 many TRBJ2-3 TRBV28 CASSSASGGPTDTQYF TGTGCCAGCAGTTCCGCTAGCGGGGGGCCGACAGATACGCAGTATTTT
. 11 many TRBJ2-1 TRBV7-9 CASSSHNEQFF TGTGCCAGCAGCTCCCACAATGAGCAGTTCTTC
TRBD1 13 few TRBJ2-7 TRBV9 CASSVDRGYEQYF TGTGCCAGCAGCGTAGACAGGGGATACGAGCAGTACTTC
TRBD1 19 many TRBJ2-6 TRBV28 CASNSPRQGKDSGANVLTF TGTGCCAGCAACTCCCCACGACAGGGGAAGGACTCTGGGGCCAACGTCCTGACTTTC
TRBD2 18 many TRBJ2-7 TRBV7-2 CASSLRLAGGFSSYEQYF TGTGCCAGCAGCTTAAGACTAGCGGGGGGTTTCAGCTCCTACGAGCAGTACTTC
TRBD1 16 many TRBJ1-3 TRBV11-2 CASSSTWTGAGNTIYF TGTGCCAGCAGCTCGACATGGACAGGGGCTGGAAACACCATATATTTT
. 15 many TRBJ2-5 TRBV20-1 CSAIPLTGGGETQYF TGCAGTGCCATTCCCTTGACAGGAGGCGGAGAGACCCAGTACTTC
. 12 . TRBJ2-7 TRBV14 CASSQDRYEQYF TGTGCCAGCAGCCAAGATCGATACGAGCAGTACTTC
. 14 many TRBJ1-2 TRBV19 CASSIVRGPYGYTF TGTGCCAGTAGTATAGTGAGAGGGCCCTATGGCTACACCTTC
. 17 many TRBJ1-1 TRBV20-1 CSAQTYRGRGLNTEAFF TGCAGTGCCCAGACATATCGGGGGCGCGGGCTGAACACTGAAGCTTTCTTT
. 17 few TRBJ2-7 TRBV9 CASSPYLGQEGSYEQYF TGTGCCAGCAGCCCCTATTTGGGTCAGGAGGGGTCCTACGAGCAGTACTTC
. 12 many TRBJ2-3 TRBV5-1 CASSLRPDTQYF TGCGCCAGCAGTCTCAGGCCGGATACGCAGTATTTT
. 15 . TRBJ2-7 TRBV7-2 CASSLLPTSTYEQYF TGTGCCAGCAGCTTACTCCCGACTTCGACCTACGAGCAGTACTTC
. 14 many TRBJ1-1 TRBV28 CASSPGVGGTEAFF TGTGCCAGCAGTCCAGGGGTGGGTGGCACTGAAGCTTTCTTT
. 11 many TRBJ1-1 TRBV20-1 CSAGGDTEAFF TGCAGTGCTGGGGGGGACACTGAAGCTTTCTTT
TRBD2 18 many TRBJ2-5 TRBV3-1 CASSQAPGTSGGWETQYF TGTGCCAGCAGCCAAGCCCCCGGGACTAGCGGGGGGTGGGAGACCCAGTACTTC
TRBD1 15 medium-sized TRBJ2-7 TRBV11-2 CASSLNGQGAYEQYF TGTGCCAGCAGCCTCAACGGACAGGGCGCGTACGAGCAGTACTTC
. 15 many TRBJ1-2 TRBV6-1 CASSYLVESPEGYTF TGTGCCAGCAGTTATCTTGTCGAAAGCCCCGAAGGCTACACCTTC
TRBD1 14 few TRBJ1-2 TRBV20-1 CSALRGTGVDGYTF TGCAGTGCCTTAAGAGGGACAGGGGTGGATGGCTACACCTTC
TRBD1 15 . TRBJ2-3 TRBV11-1 CASSWTGQATDTQYF TGTGCCAGCAGCTGGACGGGACAGGCCACAGATACGCAGTATTTT
TRBD2 14 many TRBJ2-1 TRBV2 CASRLAGGYNEQFF TGTGCCAGCAGACTAGCGGGGGGCTACAATGAGCAGTTCTTC
. 14 many TRBJ1-1 TRBV6-2/TRBV6-3 CASSYSGGSAEAFF TGTGCCAGCAGTTACTCTGGGGGGAGCGCTGAAGCTTTCTTT
. 14 many TRBJ2-3 TRBV6-1 CATNMDPSTDTQYF TGTGCCACCAATATGGACCCAAGCACAGATACGCAGTATTTT
TRBD1 14 many TRBJ1-2 TRBV7-9 CASSLADRGHGYTF TGTGCCAGCAGCTTAGCGGACAGGGGACATGGCTACACCTTC
. 14 many TRBJ2-7 TRBV5-1 CASSVDPLSYEQYF TGCGCCAGCAGCGTCGACCCCCTCTCCTACGAGCAGTACTTC
TRBD2 14 many TRBJ2-7 TRBV20-1 CSARRGGSSYEQYF TGCAGTGCTAGACGGGGGGGTAGCTCCTACGAGCAGTACTTC
. 18 many TRBJ1-5 TRBV6-2/TRBV6-3 CASSLETGAINSNQPQHF TGTGCCAGCAGTCTCGAGACAGGAGCCATCAATAGCAATCAGCCCCAGCATTTT
TRBD1 15 many TRBJ2-1 TRBV12-3/TRBV12-4 CASSRGQVGAHEQFF TGTGCCAGCAGCCGCGGACAGGTCGGTGCCCATGAGCAGTTCTTC
. 13 few TRBJ1-3 TRBV11-2 CASSLDPGNTIYF TGTGCCAGCAGCTTAGACCCCGGAAACACCATATATTTT
. 14 many TRBJ1-1 TRBV11-2 CASSPQQGNTEAFF TGTGCCAGCAGCCCCCAACAGGGGAACACTGAAGCTTTCTTT
. 17 . TRBJ2-1 TRBV7-2 CASSSETGGGRRNEQFF TGTGCCAGCAGCTCTGAGACAGGCGGGGGCAGGAGAAATGAGCAGTTCTTC
. 14 many TRBJ1-2 TRBV9 CASSVGEVNYGYTF TGTGCCAGCAGCGTCGGGGAGGTAAACTATGGCTACACCTTC
. 14 many TRBJ2-3 TRBV6-1 CASSGAGVGGDQYF TGTGCCAGCAGTGGGGCAGGGGTTGGAGGCGATCAGTATTTT
. 18 many TRBJ1-5 TRBV28 CASSWAGLAVYSNQPQHF TGTGCCAGCAGTTGGGCTGGCTTAGCAGTCTATAGCAATCAGCCCCAGCATTTT
. 16 many TRBJ1-5 TRBV12-3/TRBV12-4 CASSLRWASSNQPQHF TGTGCCAGCAGTTTAAGATGGGCATCTAGCAATCAGCCCCAGCATTTT
. 15 . TRBJ1-6 TRBV28 CASSKIQGPDSPLHF TGTGCCAGCAGTAAAATTCAGGGACCCGATTCACCCCTCCACTTT
. 16 many TRBJ2-5 TRBV3-1 CASSERDTARRETQYF TGTGCCAGCAGCGAAAGAGACACTGCCAGGCGGGAGACCCAGTACTTC